This is a list of T cell receptor beta chains from one sample in a study of patients and donors after allogeneic stem cell transplantation. TCRdb called the RT-PCR reads again in MiXCR, with one record for every CDR3 protein. The table records 900,000 to 1,000,000 distinct CDR3 sequences, roughly 18% of them present only once. The sequenced material came from blood, either unsorted or a sorted T cell fraction (not recorded which). Every receptor here comes from a human donor who was either an allogeneic HSCT recipient or a stem cell or donor lymphocyte infusion donor (not recorded which). It is not recorded whose cells these are; they may come from a transplant donor. The CDR3 runs from the conserved cysteine through the conserved F or W. The D gene is left open where the match is weak. The listing skips clone size in some rows; elsewhere it reads once, few, many or a size class.

. | TRBJ1-4 | few | TRBV29-1 | CSVEAGRGVANEKLFF | TGCAGCGTTGAAGCAGGGCGAGGGGTTGCTAATGAAAAACTGTTTTTT
TRBD1 | TRBJ1-1 | many | TRBV5-1 | CASSPDRGQRNTEAFF | TGCGCCAGCAGCCCGGACAGGGGGCAAAGGAACACTGAAGCTTTCTTT
. | TRBJ1-1 | few | TRBV20-1 | CSARKSSGRPTEAFF | TGCAGTGCTAGGAAGTCTTCAGGGCGTCCCACTGAAGCTTTCTTT
. | TRBJ2-3 | few | TRBV6-1 | CASSPEQGSYTDTQYF | TGTGCCAGCAGTCCCGAACAGGGTTCCTACACAGATACGCAGTATTTT
. | TRBJ1-2 | few | TRBV20-1 | CSAREARGKSAMNYGYTF | TGCAGTGCTAGAGAAGCACGTGGGAAGTCAGCTATGAACTATGGCTACACCTTC
. | TRBJ1-2 | . | TRBV20-1 | CSASVPAKTSPYYGYTF | TGCAGTGCTAGTGTTCCAGCCAAGACGTCCCCATACTATGGCTACACCTTC
. | TRBJ2-2 | . | TRBV12-3/TRBV12-4 | CASRIRSEPGELFF | TGTGCCAGCAGGATCCGGTCGGAACCCGGGGAGCTGTTTTTT
. | TRBJ2-5 | few | TRBV4-1 | CASSQLQGRWETQYF | TGCGCCAGCAGCCAACTACAGGGGAGGTGGGAGACCCAGTACTTC
. | TRBJ1-6 | few | TRBV6-1 | CASSTLARSYNSPLHF | TGTGCCAGCAGTACCTTAGCCCGCTCCTATAATTCACCCCTCCACTTT
TRBD1 | TRBJ1-4 | few | TRBV7-9 | CASSSIDRGYEKLFF | TGTGCCAGCAGCTCTATCGACAGGGGGTATGAAAAACTGTTTTTT
. | TRBJ1-4 | . | TRBV5-5 | CASGDEKLFF | TGTGCCAGCGGGGATGAAAAACTGTTTTTT
TRBD2 | TRBJ2-7 | . | TRBV4-2 | CASTPRGGIYEQYF | TGTGCCAGCACCCCACGGGGGGGCATCTACGAGCAGTACTTC
TRBD1 | TRBJ1-1 | few | TRBV5-1 | CASSPNRGPRNTEAFF | TGCGCCAGCAGCCCCAACAGGGGCCCGAGGAACACTGAAGCTTTCTTT
TRBD1 | TRBJ1-2 | few | TRBV5-6 | CASRQQGALNYGYTF | TGTGCCAGCAGACAACAGGGGGCGTTGAACTATGGCTACACCTTC
. | TRBJ2-7 | many | TRBV5-1 | CASSFNPVGANYEQYF | TGCGCCAGCAGCTTCAACCCCGTGGGGGCCAATTACGAGCAGTACTTC
. | TRBJ1-2 | many | TRBV12-3/TRBV12-4 | CASSLLPVYGYTF | TGTGCCAGCAGTTTACTTCCAGTCTATGGCTACACCTTC
. | TRBJ2-3 | few | TRBV7-9 | CASSFPRGQGTDTQYF | TGTGCCAGCAGCTTCCCAAGGGGTCAAGGCACAGATACGCAGTATTTT
TRBD1 | TRBJ2-5 | few | TRBV12-3/TRBV12-4 | CASSFRTGGRETQYF | TGTGCCAGCAGTTTCCGGACAGGGGGAAGGGAGACCCAGTACTTC
. | TRBJ1-5 | . | TRBV24-1 | CATSGGTNSNQPQHF | TGTGCCACCAGTGGGGGAACAAATAGCAATCAGCCCCAGCATTTT
. | TRBJ1-5 | . | TRBV7-9 | CASSLGGTDKSQPQHF | TGTGCCAGCAGCTTAGGGGGGACCGACAAATCTCAGCCCCAGCATTTT
. | TRBJ1-1 | . | TRBV12-3/TRBV12-4 | CASSLRQHEAFF | TGTGCCAGCAGTTTGAGGCAGCATGAAGCTTTCTTT
. | TRBJ1-1 | few | TRBV15 | CATSRDWGSAEAFF | TGTGCCACCAGCAGAGATTGGGGGTCTGCCGAAGCTTTCTTT
. | TRBJ2-2 | many | TRBV2 | CASSELRNTGELFF | TGTGCCAGCAGTGAGCTGAGGAACACCGGGGAGCTGTTTTTT
TRBD1 | TRBJ2-2 | many | TRBV5-1 | CASSLGTGATGELFF | TGCGCCAGCAGCTTGGGGACAGGGGCCACCGGGGAGCTGTTTTTT
. | TRBJ1-1 | . | TRBV7-9 | CASSLAMGVGTEAFF | TGTGCCAGCAGCTTAGCGATGGGTGTGGGCACTGAAGCTTTCTTT
. | TRBJ1-5 | many | TRBV6-1 | CASSAGQFNQPQHF | TGTGCCAGCAGTGCGGGGCAGTTCAATCAGCCCCAGCATTTT
. | TRBJ1-2 | . | TRBV5-6 | CASSLASEGGYTF | TGTGCCAGCAGCTTGGCCTCAGAGGGCGGCTACACCTTC
TRBD2 | TRBJ2-3 | . | TRBV15 | CATRSVGREPNTDTQYF | TGTGCCACCAGGAGCGTCGGGCGGGAGCCTAACACAGATACGCAGTATTTT
. | TRBJ2-1 | . | TRBV6-5 | CASSYGTSNEQFF | TGTGCCAGCAGTTACGGCACATCGAATGAGCAGTTCTTC
. | TRBJ2-7 | few | TRBV25-1 | CASSAGPYYEQYF | TGTGCCAGCAGTGCAGGGCCCTACTACGAGCAGTACTTC
. | TRBJ2-7 | . | TRBV7-9 | CASSLAAQAYYEQYF | TGTGCCAGCAGCTTAGCTGCCCAGGCGTACTACGAGCAGTACTTC
TRBD1 | TRBJ2-5 | . | TRBV4-2 | CASSKGRDRSGETQYF | TGTGCCAGCAGCAAAGGGCGGGACAGGAGCGGGGAGACCCAGTACTTC
. | TRBJ2-5 | . | TRBV11-2 | CASSLGTGQLLETQYF | TGTGCCAGCAGCTTAGGGACTGGACAGCTCTTGGAGACCCAGTACTTC
. | TRBJ2-1 | many | TRBV3-1 | CASSQAGEQFF | TGTGCCAGCAGCCAAGCGGGTGAGCAGTTCTTC
. | TRBJ2-1 | . | TRBV25-1 | CASSDTGAPYNEQFF | TGTGCCAGCAGTGATACGGGAGCCCCCTACAATGAGCAGTTCTTC
. | TRBJ2-7 | few | TRBV4-2 | CASSQDDGGSYEQYF | TGTGCCAGCAGCCAAGATGATGGGGGCAGCTACGAGCAGTACTTC
. | TRBJ2-2 | . | TRBV5-6 | CASSLGASGELFF | TGTGCCAGCAGCTTAGGGGCGTCCGGGGAGCTGTTTTTT